This entry lists 25 T cell receptor beta chains sequenced from one sample in a study of T cell changes during pregnancy in multiple sclerosis. Produced via immunoSEQ multiplex PCR; TCRdb's table is partial and in-frame only. The sample carries 70,000 to 100,000 clones, 85% to 95% recorded once. This sample comprised peripheral blood, obtained in the first trimester of pregnancy. The receptor set was obtained from a female donor with multiple sclerosis, enrolled in a pregnancy study.

The chain is built from TRBV29-1 and TRBJ2-1; 12 bases match TRBD2. Losses at the gene ends were 4 bases for V and 9 bases for J; bases not matched to a gene: 13. Germline V gives CDR1 SQVTM, CDR2 ANQGSEA. The CDR3 has 16 residues. The CDR3 DNA is TGCAGCGTTGGGGTTTCTAGCGGGGGGGATCTACCTGAGCAGTTCTTC. It specifies CSVGVSSGGDLPEQFF.

The chain has TRBV19 and TRBJ1-6; 9 bases map to TRBD1. Trimming removed 5 bases from V and 4 bases from J; junction bases left unmatched: 12. Germline CDR1 is LNHDA and CDR2 is SQIVND (reference sequence). This CDR3 region has 18 residues. CDR3 bases: TGTGCCAGTAGTGCGGACAGGGGTCCACATTTTTATAATTCACCCCTCCACTTT. Amino acid sequence: CASSADRGPHFYNSPLHF.

The V call is TRBV14, the J call TRBJ1-1; a weak D match, TRBD1 (5 bases). The V gene lost 4 bases and the J gene lost 1 base, with 13 bases spanning the gap. This CDR3 region has 15 residues. CDR1 and CDR2 (germline): SGHDN, FVKESK. CDR3 in amino acids: CASSLLGGTNTEAFF. The CDR3 DNA reads as TGTGCCAGCAGCCTATTAGGAGGGACGAACACTGAAGCTTTCTTT.

This rearrangement joins TRBV9 to TRBJ2-7, with 7 bases identical to TRBD1. After removal of 0 bases from V and 3 bases from J, the junction contained 9 bases not matched to a gene. The CDR3 consists of 16 residues. Germline V lookup: CDR1 SGDLS, CDR2 YYNGEE. CDR3 coding DNA: TGTGCCAGCAGCGTAGCGGACAGGTCCTTCGGCTACGAGCAGTACTTC. It yields the protein CASSVADRSFGYEQYF. The full variable domain, its missing parts supplied by reference TRBV9 and TRBJ2-7, is DSGVTQTPKHLITATGQRVTLRCSPRSGDLSVYWYQQSLDQGLQFLIQYYNGEERAKGNILERFSAQQFPDLHSELNLSSLELGDSALYFCASSVADRSFGYEQYFGPGTRLTVT.

V and J are TRBV14 and TRBJ1-4; TRBD1 matches at 9 bases. Germline-derived CDR1 and CDR2 are SGHDN and FVKESK. The CDR3 sequence is 13 residues long. V trimming: 4 bases; J trimming: 10 bases; junction bases outside the gene matches: 4. The chain's CDR3 is CASSRDRVGKLFF. CDR3 sequence (DNA): TGTGCCAGCAGCCGGGACAGGGTCGGAAAACTGTTTTTT. Complete variable domain (other parts from reference TRBV14 and TRBJ1-4): EAGVTQFPSHSVIEKGQTVTLRCDPISGHDNLYWYRRVMGKEIKFLLHFVKESKQDESGMPNNRFLAERTGGTYSTLKVQPAELEDSGVYFCASSRDRVGKLFFGSGTQLSVL.

This chain connects TRBV5-1 to TRBJ2-3, with D possibly being TRBD2 (7 bases). V shed 4 bases and J shed 2 bases, with 11 bases lying between them. The CDR3 is 14 residues long. Germline V CDR1 and CDR2: SGHRS, YFSETQ. CDR3 sequence (DNA): TGCGCCAGCAGCCCGGGGGGCGACACAGATACGCAGTATTTT. Its translation: CASSPGGDTDTQYF.

This chain links TRBV4-2 with TRBJ2-1; 10 positions agree with TRBD2. Germline lookup yields CDR1 LGHNA and CDR2 YNFKEQ. V dropped 1 base and J dropped 2; count of bases not matched to a gene: 5. The length of the CDR3 is 17 residues. CDR3 sequence reads: CASSQVISGGPYNEQFF. The CDR3 DNA follows: TGTGCCAGCAGCCAAGTAATTAGCGGGGGGCCCTACAATGAGCAGTTCTTC.

In this sample, this clone turned up a few times. In DNA, the CDR3 is TGTGCCTGCTCAGGCGGGTATGAAAAACTGTTTTTT. Translated, it gives CACSGGYEKLFF. This rearrangement joins TRBV30 to TRBJ1-4; the D is unclear. Germline CDR1 and CDR2: GTSNPN and SVGIG (reference sequence). The CDR3 has 12 residues. The V gene lost 6 bases and the J gene lost 6 bases, with 11 bases spanning the gap.

This clone was picked up one time. The chain recombines TRBV4-1 with TRBJ2-7; D possibly corresponds to TRBD2 (5 bases). The length of the CDR3 is 14 residues. The germline V gene encodes CDR1 MGHRA and CDR2 YSYEKL. V was pared by 3 bases and J by 4 bases, with 13 bases between. CDR3 region: CASSHRGGGYEQYF. CDR3 DNA sequence: TGCGCCAGCAGCCATCGAGGAGGCGGGTACGAGCAGTACTTC.

The chain joins TRBV19 to TRBJ1-3; possible D gene TRBD1, 6 bases. Germline V gene lookup returns CDR1 LNHDA and CDR2 SQIVND (reference sequence). V lost 1 base and J 2 bases, leaving 9 bases between the germline ends. The CDR3 runs 15 residues. This chain's CDR3 is CASSIAGEAGNTIYF. The DNA of the CDR3 is TGTGCCAGTAGTATAGCAGGGGAAGCTGGAAACACCATATATTTT.

The CDR3 nucleotides read TGTGCCAGCAGCCCCGGGACACCATATAGCAATCAGCCCCAGCATTTT. Its protein is CASSPGTPYSNQPQHF. The chain joins TRBV7-8 to TRBJ1-5; TRBD1 might be the D (6 bases). This CDR3 contains 16 residues. V was pared by 5 bases and J by 0 bases, with 14 bases between. CDR1 is SGHVS, CDR2 FQNEAQ, per germline.

J is TRBJ2-2 and V is TRBV11-2; 10 bases agree with TRBD2. Germline CDR1 SGHAT, CDR2 FQNNGV. After removal of 3 bases from V and 7 bases from J, the junction contained 8 bases not matched to a gene. CDR3 length: 16 residues. The DNA for the CDR3 is TGTGCCAGCAGCTTCGTGAGCGGGGGGGCCGTCGGGGAGCTGTTTTTT. Encoded protein: CASSFVSGGAVGELFF.

This chain uses TRBV25-1 with TRBJ1-6; D unclear. CDR1 is MGHDK, CDR2 SYGVNS, per germline. The CDR3 is 13 amino acids. Trimming cost V 4 bases and J 7 bases, with 8 bases left between them. CDR3: CASSGRSNSPLHF. The DNA of the CDR3 is TGTGCCAGCAGTGGGAGAAGCAATTCACCCCTCCACTTT. Looking up the rest from reference TRBV25-1 and TRBJ1-6 gives the full variable domain: EADIYQTPRYLVIGTGKKITLECSQTMGHDKMYWYQQDPGMELHLIHYSYGVNSTEKGDLSSESTVSRIRTEHFPLTLESARPSHTSQYLCASSGRSNSPLHFGNGTRLTVT.

CDR3 region: CASSVGSGGGVGYNEQFF. CDR3 DNA: TGTGCCAGCAGCGTAGGGTCCGGCGGCGGGGTGGGCTACAATGAGCAGTTCTTC. The chain links TRBV9 to TRBJ2-1, with D possibly TRBD2 on 6 matching bases. The CDR3 is 18 amino acids. V lost 0 bases and J lost 3, with 19 bases in between. Per the germline V gene, CDR1 is SGDLS and CDR2 is YYNGEE.

The chain joins TRBV18 to TRBJ1-5, with TRBD1 matching over 8 bases. The CDR3 is 15 residues long. V lost 5 bases, J lost 5 bases, and 8 bases stayed unmatched. The germline gives CDR1 KGHSH, CDR2 LQKENI. CDR3 amino acids: CASSFRTGPDQPQHF. CDR3 bases: TGTGCCAGCTCATTTCGGACAGGGCCAGATCAGCCCCAGCATTTT.

The rearrangement joins TRBV28 to TRBJ1-1; TRBD1 aligns across 7 bases. Trimming cost V 6 bases and J 4 bases; bases outside gene matches: 14. CDR1 and CDR2 (germline): MDHEN, SYDVKM. This CDR3 region has 16 residues. The DNA of the CDR3 is TGTGCCAGCAGCTCACACCGGACAGGTGCTGTCACTGAAGCTTTCTTT. Translation gives CASSSHRTGAVTEAFF.

This clone appeared once. This chain joins TRBV7-3 and TRBJ2-1; TRBD2 matches at 8 bases. The CDR3 spans 15 residues. Germline values: CDR1 SGHTA, CDR2 FQGTGA. J was trimmed by 5 bases and V by 4 bases; bases with no gene match: 7. The CDR3 DNA is TGTGCCAGCAGCTACAGCGGGAGCTCGAACAATGAGCAGTTCTTC. Protein: CASSYSGSSNNEQFF. Supplemented by reference TRBV7-3 and TRBJ2-1, the full variable domain reads GAGVSQTPSNKVTEKGKYVELRCDPISGHTALYWYRQSLGQGPEFLIYFQGTGAADDSGLPNDRFFAVRPEGSVSTLKIQRTERGDSAVYLCASSYSGSSNNEQFFGPGTRLTVL.

The chain couples TRBV27 to TRBJ2-1; a possible D gene is TRBD1 (6 bases). Trimming shortened V by 7 bases and J by 7 bases, and 17 bases separated the two germline ends. Germline values: CDR1 MNHEY, CDR2 SMNVEV (reference sequence). This CDR3 is 14 amino acids long. The CDR3 loop reads CASTLGGSANEQFF. CDR3 coding DNA: TGTGCCAGCACCCTAGGGGGTAGTGCTAATGAGCAGTTCTTC.

The chain uses TRBV7-3 and TRBJ1-1; D gene ambiguous. CDR1 and CDR2 from the germline V gene are SGHTA and FQGTGA. V shed 2 bases and J shed 0 bases, with 10 bases lying between them. There are 15 residues in the CDR3. This chain's CDR3 is CASSLRPGVNTEAFF. The CDR3, as DNA: TGTGCCAGCAGCTTACGGCCCGGGGTGAACACTGAAGCTTTCTTT. Using reference TRBV7-3 and TRBJ1-1 for the parts outside the CDR3, the full variable domain is GAGVSQTPSNKVTEKGKYVELRCDPISGHTALYWYRQSLGQGPEFLIYFQGTGAADDSGLPNDRFFAVRPEGSVSTLKIQRTERGDSAVYLCASSLRPGVNTEAFFGQGTRLTVV.

The rearrangement joins TRBV6-5 to TRBJ2-1, with D maybe TRBD2 (5 bases). The germline gives CDR1 MNHEY, CDR2 SVGAGI. The CDR3 has 15 amino acids. V was shortened by 2 bases and J by 4 bases, with 12 bases between the two germline ends. The CDR3 region has the DNA TGTGCCAGCAGTTACGGGTACGGGGAATACAATGAGCAGTTCTTC. Translated: CASSYGYGEYNEQFF.

This clone appeared once. The V call is TRBV4-1, the J call TRBJ2-7, with 8 bases aligning to TRBD2. The CDR3 has 15 amino acids. From germline, CDR1 is MGHRA and CDR2 YSYEKL. J lost 7 bases, V lost 0 bases, and 8 bases had no gene match. Here the CDR3 reads CASSQEVGRAREQYF. CDR3 in DNA: TGCGCCAGCAGCCAAGAGGTCGGGAGGGCCAGGGAGCAGTACTTC.

The V call is TRBV5-4, the J call TRBJ1-1; D might be TRBD1 (5 bases). Germline V gene data show CDR1 as SGHNT and CDR2 as YYREEE (reference sequence). V was shortened by 0 bases and J by 0 bases, with 12 bases between the two germline ends. This CDR3 is 16 amino acids long. CDR3 region: CASSLASRVMNTEAFF. The CDR3 DNA follows: TGTGCCAGCAGCTTGGCCAGCAGGGTCATGAACACTGAAGCTTTCTTT.

This clone came up once. The rearrangement uses TRBV5-1 and TRBJ1-1; perhaps TRBD1 as D (5 bases). The CDR3 has 12 amino acids. Deletions cut 8 bases from V and 1 base from J, with 9 bases between. Germline V gene data show CDR1 as SGHRS and CDR2 as YFSETQ. For the CDR3, the DNA is TGCGCCAGTCGACAGACGAACACTGAAGCTTTCTTT. This sequence encodes CASRQTNTEAFF. Supplemented by reference TRBV5-1 and TRBJ1-1, the full variable domain reads KAGVTQTPRYLIKTRGQQVTLSCSPISGHRSVSWYQQTPGQGLQFLFEYFSETQRNKGNFPGRFSGRQFSNSRSEMNVSTLELGDSALYLCASRQTNTEAFFGQGTRLTVV.

The rearrangement links TRBV7-6 to TRBJ1-1; D call uncertain. Germline loops: CDR1 SGHVS, CDR2 FNYEAQ. The CDR3 has 15 residues. Deletions cut 5 bases from V and 0 bases from J, with 13 bases between. The CDR3 coding sequence is TGTGCCAGCAGCGGGTCCGGACTCATGAACACTGAAGCTTTCTTT. This gives the protein CASSGSGLMNTEAFF.

The chain combines TRBV18 with TRBJ1-4, with a tentative D call TRBD1 (5 bases). Trimming pared 8 bases from V and 0 bases from J, leaving 13 bases between. Germline V gene lookup returns CDR1 KGHSH and CDR2 LQKENI. The CDR3 length is 15 residues. The CDR3 nucleotides are TGTGCCAGCAAGACAGCTACCTCAACTAATGAAAAACTGTTTTTT. It specifies CASKTATSTNEKLFF.